These 21 T cell receptor beta chains were all obtained from the same sample, sequenced in a study of regulatory T cells in long-lasting Graves disease. Time point meaning: persistent/refractory GD, antithyroid drugs over 5 years with positive TRAb. The TCR library used RNA extracted from PBMCs. The authors built TCR beta libraries using iRepertoire HTBI primers and Arm-PCR of CDR3 regions. From the multiplex PCR reads, TCRdb called clonotypes with MiXCR, one entry per CDR3 protein. This sample carries approximately 400,000 distinct CDR3 sequences, roughly a quarter of them seen once, and the ten largest clones take about a quarter. The sample was peripheral blood mononuclear cells (PBMCs), taken when the disease was refractory, from a patient treated with antithyroid drugs. The receptors derive from a female donor with Graves disease.

This clonotype turned up a few times. The chain joins TRBV10-3 to TRBJ2-2; 8 bases are shared with TRBD2. Trimming took 10 bases from V and 0 from J; bases not matched to a gene: 7. The length of the CDR3 is 15 residues. Germline V lookup: CDR1 ENHRY, CDR2 SYGVKD. The CDR3 loop is CATLLAGTNTGELFF. In nucleotides, the CDR3 is TGTGCCACGTTGTTAGCGGGAACGAACACCGGGGAGCTGTTTTTT.

The table lists this clonotype with a few counts. The CDR3 loop is CASSHGLAGGYEQYF. DNA of the CDR3: TGTGCCAGCAGCCATGGACTAGCGGGCGGCTACGAGCAGTACTTC. V is TRBV7-2 and J is TRBJ2-7, with 11 bases that match TRBD2. V shed 5 bases and J 3 bases; nucleotides not matched to a gene: 6. There are 15 residues in the CDR3. CDR1 is SGHTA and CDR2 is FQGNSA in the germline V gene.

As to this clonotype: One base away lies a much larger clone, so this may be a sequencing read error. Here the CDR3 reads CASSYTGDYEQHF. The CDR3 coding sequence is TGTGCCAGCAGCTATACAGGGGACTACGAGCAGCACTTC. The chain combines TRBV2 with TRBJ2-7; possibly TRBD1 or TRBD2 for D (7 bases each). The CDR3 loop spans 13 amino acids. The germline gives CDR1 SNHLY, CDR2 FYNNEI.

This clonotype has just a few counts. The chain has TRBV28 and TRBJ1-1; TRBD1 matches 9 bases. CDR1 is MDHEN and CDR2 is SYDVKM in the germline V gene. The trim removed 7 bases at V and 6 bases at J, leaving 3 bases unmatched. This CDR3 comprises 12 residues. The chain's CDR3 is CASKGQGAEAFF. The CDR3, as DNA: TGTGCCAGCAAGGGACAGGGAGCTGAAGCTTTCTTT.

This clonotype appeared many times. The CDR3 here is CASSHPRGSGSQKTQYF. The CDR3 DNA reads as TGTGCCAGCAGTCACCCGCGGGGTAGCGGGTCCCAGAAGACCCAGTACTTC. The chain is built from TRBV28 and TRBJ2-5, with 7 bases that match TRBD2. CDR3 length equals 17 residues. After removal of 5 bases from V and 6 bases from J, the junction contained 18 bases not matched to a gene. Germline-derived CDR1 and CDR2 are MDHEN and SYDVKM.

The V and J genes are TRBV20-1 and TRBJ2-5; D might be TRBD1 (6 bases). This CDR3 is 15 amino acids long. Germline CDR1 and CDR2: DFQATT and SNEGSKA (reference sequence). The V end was cut by 3 bases, the J end by 7 bases, with 21 bases between. The DNA of the CDR3 is TGCAGTGCTAGGGATAACCGGGACCCCAGGGGGACCCAGTACTTC. It yields the protein CSARDNRDPRGTQYF.

This clonotype was observed a single time. The chain joins TRBV12-3 or TRBV12-4 to TRBJ2-1; TRBD2 might be the D (6 bases). The V end was cut by 3 bases, the J end by 8 bases, with 17 bases between. The CDR3 extends over 15 amino acids. CDR3 nucleotides: TGTGCCAGCAGTTTCGGGGACTCTACGTTCGATGAGCAGTTCTTC. This encodes CASSFGDSTFDEQFF.

This clonotype was recorded at least ten times. The J gene is TRBJ1-6, the V gene TRBV10-3; 9 bases align to TRBD1. This CDR3 contains 14 residues. V dropped 7 bases and J dropped 8; count of bases not matched to a gene: 6. Germline V CDR1 and CDR2: ENHRY, SYGVKD. CDR3 loop: CAIKWGQGDSPLHF. For the CDR3, the DNA is TGTGCCATCAAGTGGGGACAGGGCGATTCACCCCTCCACTTT.

The CDR3 nucleotides are TGTGCCAGCAGCTCTAGCGGGGGCGTCTACGAGCAGTACTTC. Translated, it gives CASSSSGGVYEQYF. This rearrangement joins TRBV12-3 or TRBV12-4 to TRBJ2-7; 10 bases are a match to TRBD2. The J segment lost 3 bases and the V segment lost 6 bases, leaving 5 bases of the junction unmatched. The CDR3 loop spans 14 amino acids.

This chain links TRBV19 with TRBJ1-5; D is unresolved. CDR1 LNHDA and CDR2 SQIVND come from the germline V gene (reference sequence). V was trimmed by 6 bases and J by 8 bases, leaving 11 bases between them. This CDR3 is built from 12 residues. The CDR3 loop reads CASSVGYEPQHF. In DNA form, the CDR3 reads TGTGCCAGTAGCGTGGGTTATGAGCCCCAGCATTTT.

The genes are TRBV7-2 and TRBJ1-5, with D tentatively TRBD1 (6 bases). This CDR3 has 15 amino acids. Germline V gene sequence: CDR1 SGHTA, CDR2 FQGNSA. Trimming pared 6 bases from V and 4 bases from J, leaving 16 bases between. CDR3 region: CASRGGRAGNQPQHF. The CDR3 DNA reads TGTGCCAGCAGGGGGGGCAGGGCGGGGAATCAGCCCCAGCATTTT.

In this sample, this clonotype turned up many times. J is TRBJ2-7 and V is TRBV6-1, with D possibly being TRBD1 (6 bases). This CDR3 spans 15 amino acids. CDR1 and CDR2 from the germline V gene are MNHNS and SASEGT. The V and J ends lost 5 bases and 5 bases respectively, with 19 bases between them. As DNA, the CDR3 is TGTGCCAGCAGTCGAAAGGGGGACCGCCCCAACGAGCAGTACTTC. This encodes CASSRKGDRPNEQYF.

This clonotype has ten or more counts. The genes are TRBV2 and TRBJ1-5; D possibly corresponds to TRBD1 (6 bases). Trimming took off 6 bases at V and 1 base at J, with 13 bases between the two ends. Germline V CDR1 and CDR2: SNHLY, FYNNEI. The CDR3 totals 15 residues. CDR3 sequence reads: CASRVTGNSNQPQHF. The CDR3 nucleotides read TGTGCCAGCAGAGTCACAGGGAACAGCAATCAGCCCCAGCATTTT.

As to this clonotype: Given a much more abundant clone one base away, this may be a read error. The rearrangement joins TRBV12-3 or TRBV12-4 to TRBJ1-6; perhaps TRBD1 as D (6 bases). CDR3 length equals 15 residues. For the CDR3, the DNA is TGTGCCAGCAGTCTGACAGGCTCCTATAATTCACCCTTCCACTTT. Translated, it gives CASSLTGSYNSPFHF.

The rearrangement links TRBV24-1 to TRBJ2-7; 9 bases match TRBD1. This CDR3 region has 15 residues. Unmatched junction bases numbered 6, after V lost 3 bases and J lost 4 bases. Looked up from germline, CDR1 is KGHDR and CDR2 is SFDVKD. The CDR3: CATSDTRDREYEQYF. For the CDR3, the DNA is TGTGCCACCAGTGATACCCGGGACAGGGAGTACGAGCAGTACTTC.

The chain has TRBV19 and TRBJ1-4; maybe TRBD1 (5 bases). Per germline, CDR1 LNHDA and CDR2 SQIVND (reference sequence). V was pared by 4 bases and J by 6 bases, with 9 bases between. This CDR3 comprises 13 residues. CDR3 protein: CASSKQEYEKLFF. The DNA for the CDR3 is TGTGCCAGTAGTAAACAGGAATATGAAAAACTGTTTTTT.

A few counts support this clonotype. The chain is built from TRBV6-1 and TRBJ1-5; D remains ambiguous. In germline, CDR1 is MNHNS, CDR2 SASEGT. V lost 4 bases and J lost 9, with 10 bases in between. This CDR3 region has 12 residues. This CDR3 reads CASSVSKGPQHF. CDR3 sequence (DNA): TGTGCCAGCAGTGTAAGCAAGGGGCCCCAGCATTTT.

The V call is TRBV15, the J call TRBJ1-1; TRBD1 is a possible D gene (6 bases). Germline V lookup: CDR1 LNHNV, CDR2 YYDKDF (reference sequence). Trimming stripped 5 bases from V and 4 bases from J, with 17 bases between. There are 15 residues in the CDR3. CDR3 sequence reads: CATSGGTGIVTEAFF. The CDR3 coding sequence is TGTGCCACCAGCGGTGGAACAGGGATAGTCACTGAAGCTTTCTTT.

This clonotype was counted between two and nine times. This rearrangement joins TRBV5-1 to TRBJ2-1; 14 bases align to TRBD2. V trimming: 2 bases; J trimming: 6 bases; junction bases outside the gene matches: 4. This CDR3 comprises 16 residues. From germline, CDR1 is SGHRS and CDR2 YFSETQ. The CDR3 DNA sequence: TGCGCCAGCAGCTTCACCGGGACTAGCGGGAGCAATGAGCAGTTCTTC. Residues: CASSFTGTSGSNEQFF. Together with reference TRBV5-1 and TRBJ2-1, the CDR3 gives the full variable domain: KAGVTQTPRYLIKTRGQQVTLSCSPISGHRSVSWYQQTPGQGLQFLFEYFSETQRNKGNFPGRFSGRQFSNSRSEMNVSTLELGDSALYLCASSFTGTSGSNEQFFGPGTRLTVL.

The chain uses TRBV6-2 or TRBV6-3 and TRBJ2-1; 8 bases fit TRBD2. Per the germline V gene, CDR1 is MNHEY and CDR2 is SVGEGT. The junction had 14 bases not matched to a gene; V was cut back by 5 bases and J by 8 bases. CDR3 length: 16 amino acids. This CDR3 is CASSEVGRAATDEQFF. As DNA, the CDR3 is TGTGCCAGCAGTGAAGTCGGGAGGGCAGCTACTGATGAGCAGTTCTTC.

This clonotype was seen more than once but under ten times. The chain uses TRBV16 and TRBJ1-3, with D possibly being TRBD1 (6 bases). CDR3 length: 16 amino acids. CDR1 is KGHSY and CDR2 is FQNENV in the germline V gene. Trimming pared 0 bases from V and 3 bases from J, leaving 12 bases between. The CDR3: CASSQSRQGIGNTIYF. The CDR3 DNA reads TGTGCCAGCAGCCAATCTCGGCAGGGGATTGGAAACACCATATATTTT. Based on the CDR3 plus reference TRBV16 and TRBJ1-3, the full variable domain is GEEVAQTPKHLVRGEGQKAKLYCAPIKGHSYVFWYQQVLKNEFKFLISFQNENVFDETGMPKERFSAKCLPNSPCSLEIQATKLEDSAVYFCASSQSRQGIGNTIYFGEGSWLTVV.